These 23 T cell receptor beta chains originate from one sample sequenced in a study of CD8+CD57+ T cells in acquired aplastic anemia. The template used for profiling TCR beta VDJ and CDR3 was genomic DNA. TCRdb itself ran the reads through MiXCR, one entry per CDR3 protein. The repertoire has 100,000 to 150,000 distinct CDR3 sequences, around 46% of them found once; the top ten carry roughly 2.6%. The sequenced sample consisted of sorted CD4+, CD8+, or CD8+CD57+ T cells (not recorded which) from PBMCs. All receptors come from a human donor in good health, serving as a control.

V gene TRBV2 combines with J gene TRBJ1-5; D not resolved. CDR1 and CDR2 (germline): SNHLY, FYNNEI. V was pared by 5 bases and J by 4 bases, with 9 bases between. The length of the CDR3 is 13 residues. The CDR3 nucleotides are TGTGCCAGCAGTTACGGGTTGAATCAGCCCCAGCATTTT. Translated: CASSYGLNQPQHF. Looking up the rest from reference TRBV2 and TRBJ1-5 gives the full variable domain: EPEVTQTPSHQVTQMGQEVILRCVPISNHLYFYWYRQILGQKVEFLVSFYNNEISEKSEIFDDQFSVERPDGSNFTLKIRSTKLEDSAMYFCASSYGLNQPQHFGDGTRLSIL.

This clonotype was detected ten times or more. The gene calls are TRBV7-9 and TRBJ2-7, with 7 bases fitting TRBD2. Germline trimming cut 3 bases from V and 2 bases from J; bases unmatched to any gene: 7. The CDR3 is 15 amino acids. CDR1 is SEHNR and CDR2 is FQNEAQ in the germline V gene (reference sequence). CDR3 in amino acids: CASSFGGGQTYEQYF. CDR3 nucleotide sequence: TGTGCCAGCAGCTTTGGCGGGGGTCAAACCTACGAGCAGTACTTC.

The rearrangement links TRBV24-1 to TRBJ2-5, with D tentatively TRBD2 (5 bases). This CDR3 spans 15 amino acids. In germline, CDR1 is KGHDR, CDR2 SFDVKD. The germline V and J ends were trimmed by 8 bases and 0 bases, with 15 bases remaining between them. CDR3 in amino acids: CATNRGPGDQETQYF. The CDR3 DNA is TGTGCCACCAACAGAGGCCCCGGGGACCAAGAGACCCAGTACTTC.

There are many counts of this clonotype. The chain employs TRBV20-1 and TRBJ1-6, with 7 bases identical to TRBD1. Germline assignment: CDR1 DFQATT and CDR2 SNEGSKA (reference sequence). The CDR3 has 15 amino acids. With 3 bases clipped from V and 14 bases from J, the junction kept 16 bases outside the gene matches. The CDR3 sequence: CSARPQGMGIVALHF. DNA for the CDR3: TGCAGTGCTAGGCCACAGGGGATGGGAATTGTGGCCCTCCACTTT.

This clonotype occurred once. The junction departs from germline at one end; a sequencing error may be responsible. CDR3 DNA sequence: TGTGCCACCGGGACGGGGGGTAGGTCCAATGGGCAGTTATTC. Amino acids: CATGTGGRSNGQLF. V is TRBV24-1 and J is TRBJ2-1; TRBD2 matches 7 bases. CDR3 length equals 14 residues. The germline V gene has CDR1 KGHDR and CDR2 SFDVKD.

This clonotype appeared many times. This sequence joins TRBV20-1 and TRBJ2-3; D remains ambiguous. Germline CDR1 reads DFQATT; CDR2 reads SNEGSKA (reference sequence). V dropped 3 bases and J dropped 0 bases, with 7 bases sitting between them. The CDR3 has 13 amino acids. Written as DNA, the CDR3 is TGCAGTGCTAGTGTATTTAGCACAGATACGCAGTATTTT. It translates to CSASVFSTDTQYF.

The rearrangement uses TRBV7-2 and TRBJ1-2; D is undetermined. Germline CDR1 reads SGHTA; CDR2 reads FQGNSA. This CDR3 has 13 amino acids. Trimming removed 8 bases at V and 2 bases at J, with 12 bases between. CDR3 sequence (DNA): TGTGCCAGCTCACCACCGAACAACTATGGCTACACCTTC. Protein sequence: CASSPPNNYGYTF.

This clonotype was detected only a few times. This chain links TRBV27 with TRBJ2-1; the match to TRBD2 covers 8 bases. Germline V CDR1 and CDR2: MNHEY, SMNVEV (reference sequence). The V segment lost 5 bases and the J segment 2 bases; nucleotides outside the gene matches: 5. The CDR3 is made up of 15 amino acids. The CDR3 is CASSRGGATYNEQFF. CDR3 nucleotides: TGTGCCAGCAGTCGGGGGGGGGCGACCTACAATGAGCAGTTCTTC.

The DNA of the CDR3 is TGTGCCAGCTCACCACGGGGGAGGCCCTACGAGCAGTACTTC. Translation gives CASSPRGRPYEQYF. The rearrangement links TRBV25-1 to TRBJ2-7; perhaps TRBD2 as D (6 bases). This CDR3 contains 14 residues. V was pared by 8 bases and J by 2 bases, with 16 bases between. In germline, CDR1 is MGHDK, CDR2 SYGVNS.

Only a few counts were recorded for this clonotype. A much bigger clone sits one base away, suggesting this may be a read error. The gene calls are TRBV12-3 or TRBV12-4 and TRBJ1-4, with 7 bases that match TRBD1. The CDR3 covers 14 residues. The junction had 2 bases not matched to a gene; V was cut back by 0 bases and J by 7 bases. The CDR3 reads CASSLAQGGEKLFF. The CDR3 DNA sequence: TGTGCCAGCAGTTTAGCCCAGGGGGGTGAAAAACTGTTTTTT.

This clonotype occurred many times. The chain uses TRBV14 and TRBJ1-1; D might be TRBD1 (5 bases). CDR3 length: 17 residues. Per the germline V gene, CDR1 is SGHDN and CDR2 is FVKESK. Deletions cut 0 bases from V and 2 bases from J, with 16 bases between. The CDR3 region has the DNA TGTGCCAGCAGCCAAGAGGCCCGTGGACAAAGAAACACTGAAGCTTTCTTT. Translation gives CASSQEARGQRNTEAFF. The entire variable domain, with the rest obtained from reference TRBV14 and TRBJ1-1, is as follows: EAGVTQFPSHSVIEKGQTVTLRCDPISGHDNLYWYRRVMGKEIKFLLHFVKESKQDESGMPNNRFLAERTGGTYSTLKVQPAELEDSGVYFCASSQEARGQRNTEAFFGQGTRLTVV.

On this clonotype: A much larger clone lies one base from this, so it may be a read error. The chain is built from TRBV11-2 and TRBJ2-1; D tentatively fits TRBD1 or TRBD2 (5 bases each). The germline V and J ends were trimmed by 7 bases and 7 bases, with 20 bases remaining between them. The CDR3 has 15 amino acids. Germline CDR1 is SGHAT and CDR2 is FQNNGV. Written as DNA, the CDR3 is TGTGCCAGCACTTCTTGTGGGGGTCAAAAAAATGAGCAGTTCTTC. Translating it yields CASTSCGGQKNEQFF.

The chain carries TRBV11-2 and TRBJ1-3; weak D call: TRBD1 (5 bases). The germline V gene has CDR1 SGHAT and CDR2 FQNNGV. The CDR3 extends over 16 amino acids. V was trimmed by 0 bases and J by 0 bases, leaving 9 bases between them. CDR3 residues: CASSLEAGTSGNTIYF. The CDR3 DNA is TGTGCCAGCAGCTTAGAGGCAGGGACCTCTGGAAACACCATATATTTT.

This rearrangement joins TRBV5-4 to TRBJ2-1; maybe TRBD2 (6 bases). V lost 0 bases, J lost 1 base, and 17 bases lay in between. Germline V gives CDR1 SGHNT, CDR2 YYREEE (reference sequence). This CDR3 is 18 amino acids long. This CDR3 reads CASSLVWGGARSYNEQFF. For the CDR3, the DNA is TGTGCCAGCAGCTTGGTGTGGGGCGGGGCTAGATCCTACAATGAGCAGTTCTTC.

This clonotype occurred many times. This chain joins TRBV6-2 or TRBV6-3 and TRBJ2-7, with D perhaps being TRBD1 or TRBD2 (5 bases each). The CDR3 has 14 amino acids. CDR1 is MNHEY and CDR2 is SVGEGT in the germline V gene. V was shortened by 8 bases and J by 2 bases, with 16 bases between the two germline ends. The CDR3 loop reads CASAPMRGTYEQYF. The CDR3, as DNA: TGTGCCAGCGCCCCCATGAGGGGAACCTACGAGCAGTACTTC.

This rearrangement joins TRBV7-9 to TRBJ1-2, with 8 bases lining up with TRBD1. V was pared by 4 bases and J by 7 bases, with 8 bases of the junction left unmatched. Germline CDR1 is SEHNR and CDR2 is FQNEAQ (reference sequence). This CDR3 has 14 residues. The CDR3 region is CASSSGQGNIGYTF. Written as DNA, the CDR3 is TGTGCCAGCAGCTCCGGACAGGGTAATATTGGCTACACCTTC.

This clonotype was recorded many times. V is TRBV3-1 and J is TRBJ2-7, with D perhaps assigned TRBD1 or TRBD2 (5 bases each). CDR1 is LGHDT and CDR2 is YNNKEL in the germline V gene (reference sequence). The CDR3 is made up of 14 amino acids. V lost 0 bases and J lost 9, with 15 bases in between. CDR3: CASSQEGVGIRQYF. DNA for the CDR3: TGTGCCAGCAGCCAAGAGGGGGTGGGAATAAGGCAGTACTTC.

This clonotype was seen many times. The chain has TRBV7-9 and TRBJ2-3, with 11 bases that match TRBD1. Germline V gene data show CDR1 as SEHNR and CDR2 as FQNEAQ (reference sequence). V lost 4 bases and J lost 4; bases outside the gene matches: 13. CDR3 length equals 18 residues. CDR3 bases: TGTGCCAGCAGCTCAACAATCCGGGACAGGGGGAACGCAGATACGCAGTATTTT. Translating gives CASSSTIRDRGNADTQYF.

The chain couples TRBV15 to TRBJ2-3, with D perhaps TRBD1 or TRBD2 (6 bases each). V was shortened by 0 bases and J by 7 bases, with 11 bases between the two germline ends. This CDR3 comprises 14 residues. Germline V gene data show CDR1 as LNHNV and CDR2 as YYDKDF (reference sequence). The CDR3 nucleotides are TGTGCCACCAGCAGAGATCGGGGGCGCCATACGCAGTATTTT. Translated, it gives CATSRDRGRHTQYF.

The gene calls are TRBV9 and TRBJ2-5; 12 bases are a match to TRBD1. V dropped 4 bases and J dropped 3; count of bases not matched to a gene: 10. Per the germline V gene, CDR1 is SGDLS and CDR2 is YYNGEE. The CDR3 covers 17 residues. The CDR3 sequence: CASSTPGQGAGEETQYF. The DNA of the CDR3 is TGTGCCAGCAGCACCCCGGGACAGGGGGCGGGAGAAGAGACCCAGTACTTC.

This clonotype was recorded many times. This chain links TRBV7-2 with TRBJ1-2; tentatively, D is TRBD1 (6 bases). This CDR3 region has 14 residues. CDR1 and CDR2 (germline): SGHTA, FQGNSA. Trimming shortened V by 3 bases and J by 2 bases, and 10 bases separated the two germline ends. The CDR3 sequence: CASSFRGPNYGYTF. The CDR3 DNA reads TGTGCCAGCAGCTTCAGGGGCCCGAACTATGGCTACACCTTC.

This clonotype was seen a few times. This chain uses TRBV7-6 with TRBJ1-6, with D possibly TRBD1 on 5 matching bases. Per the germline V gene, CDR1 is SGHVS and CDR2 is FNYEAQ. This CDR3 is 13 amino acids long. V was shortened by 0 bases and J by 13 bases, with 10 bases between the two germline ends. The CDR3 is CASSLAPQAPLHF. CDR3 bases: TGTGCCAGCAGCTTAGCTCCACAGGCTCCCCTCCACTTT.

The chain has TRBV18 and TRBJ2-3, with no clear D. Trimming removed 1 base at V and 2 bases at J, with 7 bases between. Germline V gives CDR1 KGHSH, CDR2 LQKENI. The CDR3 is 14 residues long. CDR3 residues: CASSPQEFTDTQYF. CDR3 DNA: TGTGCCAGCTCACCACAGGAATTCACAGATACGCAGTATTTT.